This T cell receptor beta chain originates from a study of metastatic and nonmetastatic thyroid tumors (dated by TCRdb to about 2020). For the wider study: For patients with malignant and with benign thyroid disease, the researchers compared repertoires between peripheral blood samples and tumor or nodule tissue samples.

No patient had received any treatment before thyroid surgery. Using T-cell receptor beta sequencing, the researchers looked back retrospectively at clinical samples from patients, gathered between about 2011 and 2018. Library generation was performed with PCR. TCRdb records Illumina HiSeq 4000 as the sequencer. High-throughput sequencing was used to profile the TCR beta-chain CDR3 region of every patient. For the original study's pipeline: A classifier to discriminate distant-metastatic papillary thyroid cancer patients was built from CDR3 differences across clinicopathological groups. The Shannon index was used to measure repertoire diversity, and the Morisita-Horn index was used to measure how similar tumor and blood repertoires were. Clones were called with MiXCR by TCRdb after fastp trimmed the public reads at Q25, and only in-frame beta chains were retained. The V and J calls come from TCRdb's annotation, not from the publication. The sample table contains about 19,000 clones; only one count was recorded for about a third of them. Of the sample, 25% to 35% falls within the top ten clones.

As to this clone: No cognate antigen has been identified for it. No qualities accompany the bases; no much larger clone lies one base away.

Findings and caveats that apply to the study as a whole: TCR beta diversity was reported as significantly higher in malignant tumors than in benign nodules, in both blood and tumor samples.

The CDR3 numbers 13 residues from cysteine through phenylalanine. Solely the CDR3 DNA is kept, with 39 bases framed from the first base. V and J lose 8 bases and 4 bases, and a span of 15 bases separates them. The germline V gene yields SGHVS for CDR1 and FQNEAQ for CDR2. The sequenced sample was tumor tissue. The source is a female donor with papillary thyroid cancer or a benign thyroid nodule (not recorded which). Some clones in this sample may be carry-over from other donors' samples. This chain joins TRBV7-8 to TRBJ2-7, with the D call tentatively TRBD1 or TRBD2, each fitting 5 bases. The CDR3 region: CASGGGRAYEQYF. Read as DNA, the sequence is TGTGCCAGCGGTGGGGGTCGTGCGTACGAGCAGTACTTC. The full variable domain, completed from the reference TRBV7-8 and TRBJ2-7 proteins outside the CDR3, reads GAGVSQSPRYKVAKRGQDVALRCDPISGHVSLFWYQQALGQGPEFLTYFQNEAQLDKSGLPSDRFFAERPEGSVSTLKIQRTQQEDSAVYLCASGGGRAYEQYFGPGTRLTVT.